This TCR beta chain derives from a study of post-analysis software for immune sequencing data. Study summary: The cohort encompassed relapsing-remitting, secondary progressive and progressive-relapsing multiple sclerosis disease courses. General study results and limits: Same-batch preparations were strongly co-clustered by F measure. Diversity measured as normalized Chao1 was significantly lower in multiple sclerosis patients than in controls.

Unique-molecular-identifier-tagged TCR beta cDNA libraries were used. Starting from roughly 1.1 to 9.2 million T cells, the study yielded about 500,000 cDNA molecules. TCRdb recomputed calls from the PCR reads with MiXCR, one row per CDR3 protein. The sample has under 650,000 distinct CDR3 sequences; 44% are singletons. About this clonotype itself: Its target is unknown.

This TCR was sampled from a girl under 18 with multiple sclerosis. Sequenced: blood.

The CDR3 bases are TGTGCCAGCAGTTTAGGGCGGGCTGACGATACGCAGTATTTT. It codes for CASSLGRADDTQYF. V and J are TRBV12-3 or TRBV12-4 and TRBJ2-3; D possibly corresponds to TRBD2 (5 bases). The CDR3 consists of 14 residues. The ends were cut back, 1 base at V and 6 bases at J, with 11 bases in the middle.